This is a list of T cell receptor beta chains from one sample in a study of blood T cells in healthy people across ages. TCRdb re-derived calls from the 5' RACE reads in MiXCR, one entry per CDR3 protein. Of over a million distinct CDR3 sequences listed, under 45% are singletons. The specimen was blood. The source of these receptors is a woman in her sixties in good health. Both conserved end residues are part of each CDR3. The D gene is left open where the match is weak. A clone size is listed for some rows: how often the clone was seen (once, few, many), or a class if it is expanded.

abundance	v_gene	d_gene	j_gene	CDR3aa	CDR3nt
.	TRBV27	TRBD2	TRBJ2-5	CASSYRQLSGIDYNEQYF	TGTGCCAGCAGTTACAGACAGTTAAGCGGGATCGACTACAATGAGCAGTACTTC
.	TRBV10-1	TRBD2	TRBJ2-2	CASSESRLAENTGELFF	TGCGCCAGCAGTGAGTCGAGGCTAGCGGAGAACACCGGGGAGCTGTTTTTT
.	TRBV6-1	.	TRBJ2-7	CASSEWTRYEQYF	TGTGCCAGCAGCGAATGGACCCGCTACGAGCAGTACTTC
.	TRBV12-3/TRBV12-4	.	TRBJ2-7	CASTPSWADEQYF	TGTGCCAGCACTCCAAGTTGGGCGGACGAGCAGTACTTC
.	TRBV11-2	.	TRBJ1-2	CASSPLIKTSANYGYTF	TGTGCCAGCAGCCCTTTAATCAAGACCTCAGCTAACTATGGCTACACCTTC
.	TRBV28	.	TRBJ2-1	CASSLNVALRNGQFF	TGTGCCAGCAGTTTAAATGTGGCACTTAGGAATGGGCAGTTCTTC
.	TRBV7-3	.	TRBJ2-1	CASSRGGFETQFF	TGTGCCAGCAGCCGTGGAGGGTTTGAGACCCAGTTCTTC
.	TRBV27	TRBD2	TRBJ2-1	CASSRRAGWGGREASGVNEQFF	TGTGCCAGCAGCCGTAGAGCTGGATGGGGGGGGCGCGAGGCTAGCGGGGTCAATGAGCAGTTCTTC
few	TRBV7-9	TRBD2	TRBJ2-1	CASSLGPRGSLDEQFF	TGTGCCAGCAGCCTCGGCCCACGCGGGAGCTTGGATGAGCAGTTCTTC
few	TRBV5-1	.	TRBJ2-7	CASSSALYEQYF	TGCGCCAGCAGCTCGGCACTCTACGAGCAGTACTTC